This T cell receptor beta chain is from a study of blood T cell repertoires in COVID-19. At the level of the study: There were acute and convalescent COVID-19 samples, and they came from the United States, Italy and Spain. The cDNA or gDNA used as material had been derived from T cells, B-cell-depleted T cells, or PBMCs.

Assay used: immunoSEQ multiplex PCR; TCRdb lists only in-frame clones, some missing. The profile shows tens of thousands of clones, 85% of them singletons. The germline CDR1 and CDR2 sequences are LNHDA and SQIVND (reference sequence). This CDR3 contains 17 residues. V shed 0 bases, J shed 12 bases, and the junction held 8 bases outside the gene matches. The receptor was isolated from a woman in her seventies with acute or convalescent COVID-19. V is TRBV19 and J is TRBJ2-1; 16 nucleotides match TRBD2. The specimen was peripheral blood. The CDR3 here is CASSIEGGLAGGRGQFF. CDR3 DNA: TGTGCCAGTAGTATAGAGGGGGGACTAGCGGGAGGGCGAGGGCAGTTCTTC.